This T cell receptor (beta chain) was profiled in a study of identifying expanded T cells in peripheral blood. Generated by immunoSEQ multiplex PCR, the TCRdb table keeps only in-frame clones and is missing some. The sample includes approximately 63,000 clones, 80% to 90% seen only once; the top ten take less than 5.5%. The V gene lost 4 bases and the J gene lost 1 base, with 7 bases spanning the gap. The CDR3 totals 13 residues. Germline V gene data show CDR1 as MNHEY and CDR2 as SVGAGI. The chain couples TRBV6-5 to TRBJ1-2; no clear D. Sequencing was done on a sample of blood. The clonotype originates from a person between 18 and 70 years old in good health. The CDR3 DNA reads TGTGCCAGCAGTTCGGACGGTAACTATGGCTACACCTTC. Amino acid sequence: CASSSDGNYGYTF.